The present TCR beta chain was sequenced within a study of T cell repertoires in cytomegalovirus infection. This clonotype was seen ten or more times. CDR1 is DFQATT, CDR2 SNEGSKA, per germline (reference sequence). With V trimmed by 6 bases and J by 7 bases, 11 bases remained unmatched. The CDR3 has 13 residues. TCRdb redid the calling of the reads with MiXCR, one entry per CDR3 protein. The sample includes over 450,000 distinct CDR3 sequences, about 11% of them seen just once. The V gene is TRBV20-1, the J gene TRBJ1-2, with 7 bases aligning to TRBD1. This TCR derives from a human donor in good health (CMV status not recorded). Some clones in this sample may be carry-over from other donors' samples. The sample taken for sequencing was PBMCs. CDR3 region: CSAAAQGVVGYTF. DNA of the CDR3: TGCAGTGCAGCTGCGCAGGGGGTGGTTGGCTACACCTTC.